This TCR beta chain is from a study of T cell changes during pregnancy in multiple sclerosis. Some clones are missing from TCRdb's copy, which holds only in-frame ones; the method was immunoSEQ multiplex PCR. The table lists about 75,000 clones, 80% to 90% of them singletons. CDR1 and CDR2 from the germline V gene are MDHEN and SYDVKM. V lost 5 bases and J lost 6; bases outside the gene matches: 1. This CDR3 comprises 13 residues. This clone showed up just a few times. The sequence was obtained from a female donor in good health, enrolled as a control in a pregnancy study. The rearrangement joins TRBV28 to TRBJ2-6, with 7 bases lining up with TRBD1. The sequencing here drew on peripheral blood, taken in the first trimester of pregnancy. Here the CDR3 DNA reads TGTGCCAGCAGTACAGGGGAGGCCAACGTCCTGACTTTC. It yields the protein CASSTGEANVLTF.